This T cell receptor (beta chain) was profiled in a study of T cell responses to AZD1222 COVID-19 vaccine. Study-wide context: Second-dose recipients at about 4 or about 12 weeks were treated as one pooled group.

The CDR3 sequence is 15 residues long. Deletions cut 2 bases from V and 5 bases from J, with 16 bases between. Per germline, CDR1 MNHNS and CDR2 SASEGT. Repertoires were generated with immunoSEQ multiplex PCR, while TCRdb's copy carries only in-frame clones and drops some. The sample has around 160,000 clones, about 88% seen once. Study findings and constraints: Females made up more of the donors, who were largely white British, and clonal diversity may have come out too low. Unmutated regions of variants are reportedly targeted by nearly half of spike-specific TCRs. All repertoire sampling was performed exclusively after the peak T cell response.

Remarks on this clone: Its antigen is not known.

This clonotype originated in an adult in good health. Sequencing was performed on peripheral blood, taken on day 0 of AZD1222 vaccination. V and J are TRBV6-1 and TRBJ2-7; possibly TRBD1 or TRBD2 for D (5 bases each). The CDR3 reads CASSEYVGAYNEQYF. As DNA, the CDR3 is TGTGCCAGCAGTGAATATGTCGGGGCCTATAACGAGCAGTACTTC.